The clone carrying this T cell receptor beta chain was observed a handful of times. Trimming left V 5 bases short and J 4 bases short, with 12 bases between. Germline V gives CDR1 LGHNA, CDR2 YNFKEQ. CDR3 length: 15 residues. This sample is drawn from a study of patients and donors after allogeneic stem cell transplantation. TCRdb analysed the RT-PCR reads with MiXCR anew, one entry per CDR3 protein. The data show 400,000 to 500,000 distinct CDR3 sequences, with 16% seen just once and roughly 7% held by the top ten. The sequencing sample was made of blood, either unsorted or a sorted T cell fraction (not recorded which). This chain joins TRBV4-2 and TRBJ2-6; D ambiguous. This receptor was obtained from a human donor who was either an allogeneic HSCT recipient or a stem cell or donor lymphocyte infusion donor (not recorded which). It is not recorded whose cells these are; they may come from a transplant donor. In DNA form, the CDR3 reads TGTGCCAGCAGCTCCCGAGGACGCGGGGCCAACGTCCTGACTTTC. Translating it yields CASSSRGRGANVLTF.